This T cell receptor (beta chain) was identified in a study of blood T cell repertoires in COVID-19. Overall study: COVID-19 samples collected from the United States, Italy and Spain covered acute and convalescent phases. T cells, B-cell-depleted T cells, or PBMCs supplied cDNA or gDNA.

Per the germline V gene, CDR1 is MDHEN and CDR2 is SYDVKM. Between the trimmed V and J ends, which lost 6 bases and 4 bases, there was a span of 4 bases. The CDR3 is 10 residues long. Authors' processing steps: From reference gene primer amplification, estimates of nucleated cell counts were derived. Libraries were prepared by immunoSEQ multiplex PCR; TCRdb keeps only in-frame clonotypes and omits some of them. V, J and clone size are taken as reported in that table, and D and trimming were inferred from the DNA itself. The sample contains about 250,000 clones, more than 70% of which appear only once. The Seattle site enrolled patients during active infection and followed them longitudinally.

The chain combines TRBV28 with TRBJ2-7; the D is unclear. Sequencing was carried out using peripheral blood. This TCR came from a woman under 40 with COVID-19, enrolled during active disease. CDR3 sequence reads: CASSQYEQYF. The DNA of the CDR3 is TGTGCCAGCAGCCAGTACGAGCAGTACTTC.